This note documents a single T cell receptor (beta chain) sequence. The antigen remains undetermined. V lost 0 bases and J lost 6; bases outside the gene matches: 16. The CDR3 length is 18 residues. Germline lookup yields CDR1 SGHDN and CDR2 FVKESK. The data were taken from a study of cytotoxic CD8 clonotypes in ibrutinib-treated CLL. For the study at large: In all, about a dozen patients were relapsed/refractory, approximately 16 were treatment-naive and 17 were IGHV unmutated. Response sampling took place at median 12 months of treatment, range 6 to 36. Study-level points and caveats: Public clonotypes, rarely seen, contracted or held steady on treatment.

Here immunoSEQ multiplex PCR was the method, and the copy in TCRdb shows in-frame clones only, minus some. The table includes 55,000 to 80,000 clones, around three fifths detected once. Investigators sourced 1.5 to 2 micrograms of genomic DNA from cryopreserved PBMCs for TCR beta libraries. The source material was PBMCs, sampled after 12 months of ibrutinib treatment. The TCR sequence derives from a human donor with chronic lymphocytic leukemia. The rearrangement joins TRBV14 to TRBJ1-2, with TRBD1 identical over 7 bases. The CDR3 here is CASSQDPVRGTGDNGYTF. The CDR3 DNA reads as TGTGCCAGCAGCCAAGATCCCGTTAGGGGCACAGGGGATAATGGCTACACCTTC.